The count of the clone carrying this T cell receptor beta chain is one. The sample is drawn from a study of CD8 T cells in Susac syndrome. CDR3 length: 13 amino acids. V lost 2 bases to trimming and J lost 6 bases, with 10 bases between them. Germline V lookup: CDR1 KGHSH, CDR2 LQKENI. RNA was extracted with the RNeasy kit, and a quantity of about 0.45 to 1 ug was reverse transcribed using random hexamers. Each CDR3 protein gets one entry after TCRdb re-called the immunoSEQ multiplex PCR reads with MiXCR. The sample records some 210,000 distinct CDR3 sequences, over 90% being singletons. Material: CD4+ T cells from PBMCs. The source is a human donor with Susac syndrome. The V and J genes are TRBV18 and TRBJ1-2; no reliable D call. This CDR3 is CASSPTSLNGYTF. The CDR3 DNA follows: TGTGCCAGCTCACCAACATCTCTCAATGGCTACACCTTC.